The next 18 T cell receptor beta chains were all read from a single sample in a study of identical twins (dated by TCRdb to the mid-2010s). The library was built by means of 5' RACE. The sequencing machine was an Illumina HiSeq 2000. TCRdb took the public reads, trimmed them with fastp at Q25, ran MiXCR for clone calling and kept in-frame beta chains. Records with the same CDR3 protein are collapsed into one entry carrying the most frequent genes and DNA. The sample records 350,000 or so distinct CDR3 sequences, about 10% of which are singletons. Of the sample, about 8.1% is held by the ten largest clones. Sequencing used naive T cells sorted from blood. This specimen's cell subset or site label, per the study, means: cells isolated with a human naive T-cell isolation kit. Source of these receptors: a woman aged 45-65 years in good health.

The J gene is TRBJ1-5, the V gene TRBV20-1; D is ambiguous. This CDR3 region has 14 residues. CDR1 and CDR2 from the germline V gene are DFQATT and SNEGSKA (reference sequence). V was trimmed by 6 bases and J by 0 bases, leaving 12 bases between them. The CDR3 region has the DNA TGCAGTGCCATCCGAGGTGATAGCAATCAGCCCCAGCATTTT. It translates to CSAIRGDSNQPQHF.

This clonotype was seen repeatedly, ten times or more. The CDR3 region is CASSLWGLQNTGELFF. CDR3 DNA: TGTGCCAGCAGCTTATGGGGACTCCAAAACACCGGGGAGCTGTTTTTT. This chain links TRBV7-2 with TRBJ2-2; tentative D call: TRBD2 (6 bases). Looked up from germline, CDR1 is SGHTA and CDR2 is FQGNSA. There are 16 residues in the CDR3. V gave up 2 bases and J gave up 2 bases, with 12 bases separating them.

The DNA for the CDR3 is TGTGCCAGCAGTTTCGGGGCGGGAACTGGGGCCAACGTCCTGACTTTC. As protein: CASSFGAGTGANVLTF. The rearrangement links TRBV12-3 or TRBV12-4 to TRBJ2-6, with D perhaps matching TRBD2 (6 bases). This CDR3 is 16 amino acids long. V lost 3 bases, J lost 2 bases, and 11 bases lay in between.

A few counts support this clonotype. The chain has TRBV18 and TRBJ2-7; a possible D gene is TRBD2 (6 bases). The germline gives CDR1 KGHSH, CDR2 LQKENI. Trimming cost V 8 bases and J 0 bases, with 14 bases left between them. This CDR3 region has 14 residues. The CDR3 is CASERDSGSYEQYF. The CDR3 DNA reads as TGTGCCAGCGAAAGGGACTCCGGCTCCTACGAGCAGTACTTC.

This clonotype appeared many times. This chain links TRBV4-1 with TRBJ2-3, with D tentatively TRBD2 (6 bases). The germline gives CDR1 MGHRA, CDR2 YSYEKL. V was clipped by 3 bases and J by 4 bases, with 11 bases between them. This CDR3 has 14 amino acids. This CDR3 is CASSQEGRADTQYF. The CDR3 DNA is TGCGCCAGCAGCCAGGAGGGGCGGGCAGATACGCAGTATTTT.

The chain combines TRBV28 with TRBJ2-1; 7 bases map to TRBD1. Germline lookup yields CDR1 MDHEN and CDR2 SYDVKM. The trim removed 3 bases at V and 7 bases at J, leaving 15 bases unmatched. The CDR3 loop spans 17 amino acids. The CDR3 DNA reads TGTGCCAGCAGTTTCCAACAGGGGATTAAAAGTCCGAATGAGCAGTTCTTC. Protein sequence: CASSFQQGIKSPNEQFF.

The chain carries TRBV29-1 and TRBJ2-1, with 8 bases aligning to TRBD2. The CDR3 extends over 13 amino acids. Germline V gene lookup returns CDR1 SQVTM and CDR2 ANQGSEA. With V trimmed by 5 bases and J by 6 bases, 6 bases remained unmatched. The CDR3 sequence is CSVTSGTSNEQFF. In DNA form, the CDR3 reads TGCAGCGTTACTTCCGGGACTAGCAATGAGCAGTTCTTC.

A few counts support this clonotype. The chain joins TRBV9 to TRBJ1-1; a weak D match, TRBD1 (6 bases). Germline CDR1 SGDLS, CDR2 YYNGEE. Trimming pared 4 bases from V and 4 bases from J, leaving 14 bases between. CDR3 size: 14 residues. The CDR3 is CASSPQGASTEAFF. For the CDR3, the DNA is TGTGCCAGCAGCCCACAGGGAGCTAGCACTGAAGCTTTCTTT.

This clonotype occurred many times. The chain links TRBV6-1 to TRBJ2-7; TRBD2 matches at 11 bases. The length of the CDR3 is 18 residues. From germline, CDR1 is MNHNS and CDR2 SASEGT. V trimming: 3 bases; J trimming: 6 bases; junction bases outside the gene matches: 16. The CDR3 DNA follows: TGTGCCAGCAGTGACCCGTCACTAGCGGGAGCGATCAGTAGCGAGCAGTACGTC. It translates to CASSDPSLAGAISSEQYV.

CDR3 loop: CSAVTSGSRGEQYF. CDR3 nucleotides: TGCAGTGCGGTGACTAGCGGGAGTCGTGGCGAGCAGTACTTC. The chain uses TRBV20-1 and TRBJ2-7; 12 nucleotides align to TRBD2. The CDR3 totals 14 residues. The germline V gene has CDR1 DFQATT and CDR2 SNEGSKA (reference sequence). J lost 6 bases, V lost 6 bases, and 9 bases had no gene match.

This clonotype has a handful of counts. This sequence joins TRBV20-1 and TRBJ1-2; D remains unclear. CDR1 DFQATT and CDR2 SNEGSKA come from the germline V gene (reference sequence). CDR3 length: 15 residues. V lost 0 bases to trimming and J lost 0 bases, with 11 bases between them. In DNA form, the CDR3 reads TGCAGTGCTAGAGAGCTGGGCACAGCTAACTATGGCTACACCTTC. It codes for CSARELGTANYGYTF.

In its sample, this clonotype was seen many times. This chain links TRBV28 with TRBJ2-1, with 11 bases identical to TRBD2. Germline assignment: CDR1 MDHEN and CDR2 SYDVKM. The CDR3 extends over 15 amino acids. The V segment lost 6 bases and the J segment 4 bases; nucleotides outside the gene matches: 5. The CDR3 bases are TGTGCCAGCAGCCGACTAGCGGGGACATACAATGAGCAGTTCTTC. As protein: CASSRLAGTYNEQFF.

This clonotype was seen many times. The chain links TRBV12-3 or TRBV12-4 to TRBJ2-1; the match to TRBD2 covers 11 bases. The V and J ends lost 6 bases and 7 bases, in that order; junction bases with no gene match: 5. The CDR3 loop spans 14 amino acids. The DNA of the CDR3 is TGTGCCAGCAGACGACTAGCGGGATGGAATGAGCAGTTCTTC. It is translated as CASRRLAGWNEQFF.

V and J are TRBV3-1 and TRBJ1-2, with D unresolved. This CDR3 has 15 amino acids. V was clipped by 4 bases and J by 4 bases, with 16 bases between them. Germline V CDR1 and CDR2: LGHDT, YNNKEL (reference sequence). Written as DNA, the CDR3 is TGTGCCAGCAGCCCCTTATTACAGACCATCTATGGCTACACCTTC. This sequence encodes CASSPLLQTIYGYTF.

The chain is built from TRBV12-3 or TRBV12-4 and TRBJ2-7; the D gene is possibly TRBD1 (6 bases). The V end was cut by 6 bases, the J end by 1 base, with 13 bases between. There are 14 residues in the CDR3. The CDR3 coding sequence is TGTGCCAGCAGACTCACAGGGATTTCCTACGAGCAGTACTTC. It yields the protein CASRLTGISYEQYF.

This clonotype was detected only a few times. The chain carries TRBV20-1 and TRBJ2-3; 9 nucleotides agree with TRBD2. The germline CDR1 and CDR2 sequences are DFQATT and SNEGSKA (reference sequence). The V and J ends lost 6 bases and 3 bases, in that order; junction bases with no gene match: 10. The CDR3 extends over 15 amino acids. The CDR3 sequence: CSAYIVAGVTDTQYF. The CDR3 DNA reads TGCAGTGCCTACATAGTAGCGGGAGTAACAGATACGCAGTATTTT.

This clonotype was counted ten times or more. The CDR3 protein is CASSQLYRVTEAFF. CDR3 sequence (DNA): TGCGCCAGCAGTCAACTTTACAGGGTCACTGAAGCTTTCTTT. V is TRBV5-1 and J is TRBJ1-1, with D possibly being TRBD1 (6 bases). The CDR3 runs 14 residues. Per germline, CDR1 SGHRS and CDR2 YFSETQ. V lost 5 bases, J lost 4 bases, and 15 bases lay in between. Full variable domain (missing parts from reference TRBV5-1 and TRBJ1-1): KAGVTQTPRYLIKTRGQQVTLSCSPISGHRSVSWYQQTPGQGLQFLFEYFSETQRNKGNFPGRFSGRQFSNSRSEMNVSTLELGDSALYLCASSQLYRVTEAFFGQGTRLTVV.

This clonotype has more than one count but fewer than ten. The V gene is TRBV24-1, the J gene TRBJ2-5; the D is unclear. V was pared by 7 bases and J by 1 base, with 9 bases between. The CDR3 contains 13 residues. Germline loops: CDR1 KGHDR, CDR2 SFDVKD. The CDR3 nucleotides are TGTGCCACCAGACATAGGTTCCAAGAGACCCAGTACTTC. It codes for CATRHRFQETQYF.